This is a list of T cell receptor beta chains from one sample in a study of blood T cells in healthy people across ages. TCRdb reprocessed the 5' RACE reads with MiXCR, giving one entry per CDR3 protein. The table has some 1,800,000 distinct CDR3 sequences, 39% seen once. The material sequenced was blood. The receptors here all came from a human donor in good health. Each CDR3 is given with its conserved first and last residue. The D gene is left open where the match is weak. Clone size is shown for a subset of rows, as once, few, many or a class of expanded clone.

CDR3 protein,CDR3 DNA,D gene,V gene,clone size,J gene
CASSLSGLHEQYF,TGTGCCAGCAGTTTATCGGGACTACACGAGCAGTACTTC,TRBD2,TRBV27,few,TRBJ2-7
CASSYSLRLSYNQPQHF,TGTGCCAGCAGTTACTCGTTACGGCTTTCCTACAATCAGCCCCAGCATTTT,-,TRBV6-2/TRBV6-3,-,TRBJ1-5
CSARDMRDLGEQYF,TGCAGTGCTAGAGATATGAGGGATTTGGGGGAGCAGTACTTC,-,TRBV20-1,many,TRBJ2-7
CASSEAKGGSPLHF,TGTGCCAGCAGTGAAGCAAAGGGGGGCTCACCCCTCCACTTT,-,TRBV6-1,-,TRBJ1-6
CASSVGPKNYEQYF,TGTGCCAGCAGCGTGGGACCGAAAAACTACGAGCAGTACTTC,-,TRBV9,-,TRBJ2-7
CSATGGHGEGIYGYTF,TGCAGTGCTACCGGGGGTCATGGGGAGGGGATCTATGGCTACACCTTC,-,TRBV20-1,few,TRBJ1-2
CASSRSGAPTGELFF,TGTGCCAGCAGCCGCTCAGGGGCCCCCACCGGGGAGCTGTTTTTT,-,TRBV7-2,few,TRBJ2-2
CASSSGTGTETQYF,TGTGCCAGCAGCTCCGGTACTGGAACAGAGACCCAGTACTTC,-,TRBV7-2,few,TRBJ2-5
CASSYAGGKTDTQYF,TGTGCCAGCAGCTATGCGGGGGGGAAGACAGATACGCAGTATTTT,TRBD2,TRBV2,once,TRBJ2-3
CASSFVNGQYSNQPQHF,TGTGCCAGCAGTTTCGTTAACGGACAGTATAGCAATCAGCCCCAGCATTTT,-,TRBV28,-,TRBJ1-5
CASGPSGQGLYGYTF,TGTGCTAGTGGCCCCTCAGGACAGGGGTTATATGGCTACACCTTC,TRBD1,TRBV12-5,few,TRBJ1-2
CASSFGTGGNTEAFF,TGTGCCAGCAGTTTCGGTACCGGAGGGAACACTGAAGCTTTCTTT,-,TRBV27,few,TRBJ1-1
CASSFLSGAGEQYF,TGTGCCAGCAGCTTTCTATCGGGGGCGGGAGAGCAGTACTTC,-,TRBV5-6,few,TRBJ2-7
CASINTQRVAGGLDEQFF,TGTGCCAGCATTAACACCCAAAGGGTAGCGGGGGGCCTTGATGAGCAGTTCTTC,TRBD2,TRBV6-5,-,TRBJ2-1
CASKAEGFEQYF,TGCGCCAGCAAGGCTGAGGGGTTCGAGCAGTACTTC,-,TRBV5-1,-,TRBJ2-7
CASSLIRGNTEAFF,TGCGCCAGCAGCCTGATCCGGGGGAACACTGAAGCTTTCTTT,-,TRBV4-1,-,TRBJ1-1
CASSPPSRGYGYTF,TGTGCCAGCAGCCCGCCATCTCGCGGCTATGGCTACACCTTC,-,TRBV7-2,few,TRBJ1-2
CASSFGLAGGPWSYNEQFF,TGTGCCAGCAGCTTCGGACTAGCGGGGGGGCCGTGGTCCTACAATGAGCAGTTCTTC,TRBD2,TRBV11-2,few,TRBJ2-1
CASSLPLTSSYEQYF,TGTGCCAGCAGCTTACCACTAACTAGCAGCTACGAGCAGTACTTC,-,TRBV5-5,few,TRBJ2-7
CASSDRESSYNEQFF,TGTGCCAGCAGTGACAGGGAGAGCTCCTACAATGAGCAGTTCTTC,TRBD1,TRBV6-6,few,TRBJ2-1
CASSPRTAGINNGYTF,TGCGCCAGCAGCCCCCGCACAGCCGGCATCAACAATGGCTACACCTTC,-,TRBV5-1,few,TRBJ1-2
CASSFGGFGEQFF,TGTGCCAGCAGCTTCGGGGGGTTCGGCGAGCAGTTCTTC,TRBD2,TRBV11-3,-,TRBJ2-1
CASSLRVDTSGNTIYF,TGTGCCAGCAGCTTAAGGGTGGACACATCTGGAAACACCATATATTTT,-,TRBV7-2,-,TRBJ1-3
CASSPEVWSSPLHF,TGCGCCAGCAGCCCCGAGGTATGGTCTTCACCCCTCCACTTT,-,TRBV4-3,few,TRBJ1-6
CASSLVGDEQYF,TGTGCCAGCAGCTTAGTAGGGGACGAGCAGTACTTC,-,TRBV7-2,many,TRBJ2-7
CASSPLRDGEQFF,TGTGCCAGCAGCCCCCTTAGGGATGGGGAGCAGTTCTTC,-,TRBV11-3,-,TRBJ2-1
CATSDPERPYGYTF,TGTGCCACCAGTGATCCTGAGAGACCATATGGCTACACCTTC,-,TRBV24-1,few,TRBJ1-2
CASSDGQGFEQYF,TGTGCCAGCAGTGACGGACAGGGGTTCGAGCAGTACTTC,TRBD1,TRBV6-6,-,TRBJ2-7
CASSSNSNEKLFF,TGTGCCAGCAGTTCAAACTCAAATGAAAAACTGTTTTTT,-,TRBV7-9,-,TRBJ1-4